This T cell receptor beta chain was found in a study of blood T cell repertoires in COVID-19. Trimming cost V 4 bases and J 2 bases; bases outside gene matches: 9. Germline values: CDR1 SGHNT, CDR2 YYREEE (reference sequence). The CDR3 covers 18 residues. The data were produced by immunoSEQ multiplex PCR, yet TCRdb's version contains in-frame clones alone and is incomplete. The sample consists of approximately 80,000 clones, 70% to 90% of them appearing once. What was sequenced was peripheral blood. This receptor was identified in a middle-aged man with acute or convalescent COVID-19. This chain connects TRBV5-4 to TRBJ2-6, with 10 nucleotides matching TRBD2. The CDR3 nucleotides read TGTGCCAGCAGCAATCTAGCGGGAGCTGCAGCTGGGGCCAACGTCCTGACTTTC. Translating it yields CASSNLAGAAAGANVLTF.